This T cell receptor beta chain comes out of a study of T cell changes during pregnancy in multiple sclerosis. The method was immunoSEQ multiplex PCR; TCRdb's version includes in-frame clones alone and lacks a portion of them. The sample lists 48,000 or so clones, about 94% occurring once. This TCR derives from a female donor with multiple sclerosis, enrolled in a pregnancy study. The sample in question was CD4+ T cells from peripheral blood mononuclear cells, obtained in the first trimester of pregnancy.

The CDR3 DNA follows: TGTGCCAGCAGCCCTCGTGGGGGCACGGAAAAACTGTTTTTT. Translating it yields CASSPRGGTEKLFF. V is TRBV7-9 and J is TRBJ1-4, with D perhaps matching TRBD1 (6 bases). The germline V and J ends were trimmed by 5 bases and 8 bases, with 15 bases remaining between them. CDR1 is SEHNR and CDR2 is FQNEAQ in the germline V gene (reference sequence). CDR3 length: 14 amino acids.